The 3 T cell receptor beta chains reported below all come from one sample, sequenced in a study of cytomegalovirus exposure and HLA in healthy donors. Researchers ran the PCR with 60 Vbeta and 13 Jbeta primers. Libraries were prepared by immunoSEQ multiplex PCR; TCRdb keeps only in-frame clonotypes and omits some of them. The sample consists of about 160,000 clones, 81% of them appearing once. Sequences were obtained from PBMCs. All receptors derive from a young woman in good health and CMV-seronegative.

CDR3 in amino acids: CASRADRTPWEQYF. CDR3 coding DNA: TGTGCCAGCAGAGCGGACAGGACCCCTTGGGAGCAGTACTTC. The chain links TRBV6-5 to TRBJ2-7, with 7 bases aligning to TRBD1. Trimming cost V 6 bases and J 7 bases; bases outside gene matches: 12. This CDR3 has 14 residues. Germline V gene lookup returns CDR1 MNHEY and CDR2 SVGAGI.

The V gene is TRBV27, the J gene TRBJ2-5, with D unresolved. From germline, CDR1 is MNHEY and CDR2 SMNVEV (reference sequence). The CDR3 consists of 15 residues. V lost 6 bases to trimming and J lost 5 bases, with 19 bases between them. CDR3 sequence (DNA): TGTGCCAGCAGCCCCCGGGTTGGTACCTGGGAGACCCAGTACTTC. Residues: CASSPRVGTWETQYF.

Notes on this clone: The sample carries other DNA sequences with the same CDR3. The CDR3 sequence: CASRWSSGSPNTGELFF. CDR3 nucleotide sequence: TGCGCCAGCAGGTGGTCTAGCGGGAGTCCGAACACCGGGGAGCTGTTTTTT. The J gene is TRBJ2-2, the V gene TRBV5-1, with 10 bases identical to TRBD2. CDR3 length equals 17 residues. Germline V lookup: CDR1 SGHRS, CDR2 YFSETQ. Trimming cost V 5 bases and J 0 bases; bases outside gene matches: 7. The full variable domain, its missing parts supplied by reference TRBV5-1 and TRBJ2-2, is KAGVTQTPRYLIKTRGQQVTLSCSPISGHRSVSWYQQTPGQGLQFLFEYFSETQRNKGNFPGRFSGRQFSNSRSEMNVSTLELGDSALYLCASRWSSGSPNTGELFFGEGSRLTVL.